The following is a T cell receptor beta chain sequence with its context. Original handling: The assay estimated nucleated cells by amplifying reference gene primers. Profiled with immunoSEQ multiplex PCR; TCRdb holds only in-frame clones, not every one. The V and J calls and clone size are taken from that table; D and trimming were inferred from the DNA. The sample has about 250,000 clones, roughly 88% seen once. This specimen comes from a study of blood T cell repertoires in COVID-19. CDR3 length: 14 residues. The germline CDR1 and CDR2 sequences are SQVTM and ANQGSEA. V lost 4 bases and J lost 4, with 13 bases in between.

The receptor was derived from a man at least 80 years old with acute or convalescent COVID-19. Source material: peripheral blood. The chain recombines TRBV29-1 with TRBJ2-2, with D maybe TRBD2 (5 bases). CDR3 DNA sequence: TGCAGCGTTGCTGAGGGCCGGGGCACCGGGGAGCTGTTTTTT. Amino acids: CSVAEGRGTGELFF.